What follows is one TCR beta chain and its context. The target antigen is unknown. This entry belongs to a study of graft-versus-host responses after intestinal transplantation. Study-wide background: Uniformly, recipients were administered anti-thymocyte globulin induction with subsequent tacrolimus and steroids for around three years. Study findings and constraints: Individuals carrying graft-donor T cell macrochimerism showed high graft-versus-host to host-versus-graft clonal ratios in allografts. GvH clones detected in recipient marrow included some appearing first in ileum or blood.

Repertoires were generated with immunoSEQ multiplex PCR, while TCRdb's copy carries only in-frame clones and drops some. This sample yields about 39,000 clones, of which around 96% are seen a single time; about 0.22% belongs to the top ten. CDR1 is MGHRA, CDR2 YSYEKL, per germline. V dropped 3 bases and J dropped 5 bases, with 13 bases sitting between them. The CDR3 is made up of 14 amino acids. The chain combines TRBV4-1 with TRBJ2-5; D remains unclear. Sample: unstimulated CD8+ T cells sorted from spleen or lymph node cells, taken before transplant. The sequence derives from a human donor who was the organ donor for an intestinal transplant. As DNA, the CDR3 is TGCGCCAGCAGCCATGAGGCAGGTTGGGAGACCCAGTACTTC. It specifies CASSHEAGWETQYF.